The 31 T cell receptor beta chains below were found in one sample sequenced in a study of CD8 T cells in ankylosing spondylitis. TCRdb re-analysed the 5' RACE reads in MiXCR, keeping a single row per CDR3 protein. The table records some 130,000 distinct CDR3 sequences, roughly 13% of them present only once. Sequencing used blood, either unsorted or a sorted T cell fraction (not recorded which). The receptors stem from a female donor with ankylosing spondylitis or in good health (not recorded which).

Regarding this clonotype: This may be a read error, as it is one base from a much larger clone. The chain has TRBV4-1 and TRBJ2-1, with D uncertain. Germline V lookup: CDR1 MGHRA, CDR2 YSYEKL. This CDR3 comprises 11 residues. CDR3 bases: TGCGCCAGCAACCAAGTTGGTGAGCAGTTCTTC. Translating it yields CASNQVGEQFF.

This clonotype was seen a few times. This chain connects TRBV20-1 to TRBJ2-1; perhaps TRBD1 as D (6 bases). The V gene's germline CDR1 is DFQATT and CDR2 SNEGSKA (reference sequence). V lost 2 bases, J lost 5 bases, and 16 bases lay in between. The CDR3 is 15 residues long. CDR3 loop: CSARNRDTANNEQFF. The CDR3 nucleotides are TGCAGTGCTAGAAACCGGGACACAGCCAACAATGAGCAGTTCTTC.

The chain links TRBV2 to TRBJ1-6; no clear D. The CDR3 totals 13 residues. The V gene's germline CDR1 is SNHLY and CDR2 FYNNEI. The germline V and J ends were trimmed by 3 bases and 10 bases, with 10 bases remaining between them. The CDR3 spells CASSEKGVSPLHF. The CDR3 DNA reads TGTGCCAGCAGTGAGAAGGGTGTCTCACCCCTCCACTTT.

This clonotype has ten or more counts. The V call is TRBV27, the J call TRBJ1-1; the D gene is possibly TRBD1 (5 bases). The CDR3 runs 14 residues. CDR1 is MNHEY, CDR2 SMNVEV, per germline (reference sequence). The germline V and J ends were trimmed by 3 bases and 6 bases, with 14 bases remaining between them. In DNA, the CDR3 is TGTGCCAGCAGTTTTGCCAGGGAGAGCGCTGAAGCTTTCTTT. Translating it yields CASSFARESAEAFF.

This clonotype occurred many times. This chain uses TRBV12-3 or TRBV12-4 with TRBJ1-1; D may be TRBD1 (5 bases). Trimming removed 3 bases from V and 6 bases from J, with 14 bases in between. The CDR3 is 14 residues long. The DNA for the CDR3 is TGTGCCAGCAGTTTTACATCCGGGACCGCTGAAGCTTTCTTT. Protein sequence: CASSFTSGTAEAFF.

This clonotype has a handful of counts. This chain connects TRBV20-1 to TRBJ2-1; the D gene could be TRBD1 or TRBD2 (5 bases each). Germline values: CDR1 DFQATT, CDR2 SNEGSKA (reference sequence). The V end lost 3 bases, the J end lost 9 bases, and 21 bases lay between the germline ends. The CDR3 totals 15 residues. The CDR3 DNA sequence: TGCAGTGCTAGGCCCCCGGGACGGACCTCGGGTGAGCAGTTCTTC. It translates to CSARPPGRTSGEQFF.

The rearrangement uses TRBV5-1 and TRBJ1-1, with 7 bases matching TRBD1. Germline CDR1 is SGHRS and CDR2 is YFSETQ. The CDR3 is made up of 13 amino acids. With V trimmed by 5 bases and J by 5 bases, 6 bases remained unmatched. The CDR3 DNA reads TGCGCCAGCAGAGGACAGGCGAATACTGAAGCTTTCTTT. The encoded protein is CASRGQANTEAFF.

This clonotype has ten or more counts. The gene calls are TRBV5-1 and TRBJ1-1; 7 nucleotides line up with TRBD1. V dropped 0 bases and J dropped 1; count of bases not matched to a gene: 0. The germline gives CDR1 SGHRS, CDR2 YFSETQ. This CDR3 is built from 14 residues. CDR3 in amino acids: CASSLDRGNTEAFF. CDR3 coding DNA: TGCGCCAGCAGCTTGGACAGGGGGAACACTGAAGCTTTCTTT.

The V call is TRBV7-2, the J call TRBJ2-1; tentative D call: TRBD2 (5 bases). Germline loops: CDR1 SGHTA, CDR2 FQGNSA. V lost 5 bases, J lost 0 bases, and 11 bases lay in between. The CDR3 spans 15 residues. The CDR3 region is CASSMTGISYNEQFF. As DNA, the CDR3 is TGTGCCAGCAGCATGACGGGAATCTCCTACAATGAGCAGTTCTTC.

The V and J genes are TRBV20-1 and TRBJ2-7, with 8 nucleotides matching TRBD1. CDR1 DFQATT and CDR2 SNEGSKA come from the germline V gene (reference sequence). The CDR3 covers 15 residues. Trimming removed 1 base from V and 5 bases from J; junction bases left unmatched: 10. CDR3 amino acids: CSARVSRDRPHEQYF. CDR3 coding DNA: TGCAGTGCTAGAGTCTCCCGGGACAGGCCCCACGAGCAGTACTTC.

This clonotype came up many times. This chain uses TRBV2 with TRBJ2-7; tentative D call: TRBD2 (6 bases). The ends were cut back, 7 bases at V and 7 bases at J, with 14 bases in the middle. CDR1 SNHLY and CDR2 FYNNEI come from the germline V gene. The CDR3 contains 12 residues. CDR3 in amino acids: CASNRELSEQYF. CDR3 DNA: TGTGCCAGCAACCGGGAGCTCTCTGAGCAGTACTTC.

In this sample, this clonotype turned up many times. The rearrangement links TRBV20-1 to TRBJ2-3; 8 bases fit TRBD1. From germline, CDR1 is DFQATT and CDR2 SNEGSKA (reference sequence). The CDR3 runs 14 residues. The V gene end was trimmed by 5 bases and the J gene end by 5 bases; junction bases not matched to a gene: 9. In DNA, the CDR3 is TGCAGTGCTCCCCCCGGGACAGGAGGAGATACGCAGTATTTT. Its protein is CSAPPGTGGDTQYF.

This clonotype came up a few times. This sequence joins TRBV5-1 and TRBJ2-7; possibly TRBD1 for D (5 bases). Germline V CDR1 and CDR2: SGHRS, YFSETQ. V was trimmed by 2 bases and J by 0 bases, leaving 9 bases between them. The CDR3 loop spans 14 amino acids. The CDR3, as DNA: TGCGCCAGCAGCTTTTCTGACAGCTCCTACGAGCAGTACTTC. Residues: CASSFSDSSYEQYF. The complete variable domain, with remaining parts taken from reference TRBV5-1 and TRBJ2-7, reads KAGVTQTPRYLIKTRGQQVTLSCSPISGHRSVSWYQQTPGQGLQFLFEYFSETQRNKGNFPGRFSGRQFSNSRSEMNVSTLELGDSALYLCASSFSDSSYEQYFGPGTRLTVT.

This clonotype occurred many times. V is TRBV20-1 and J is TRBJ2-5; the match to TRBD1 covers 12 bases. Germline V gives CDR1 DFQATT, CDR2 SNEGSKA (reference sequence). After removal of 3 bases from V and 4 bases from J, the junction contained 12 bases not matched to a gene. The CDR3 runs 17 residues. CDR3 bases: TGCAGTGCTAGGAGTCCCGGGACAGGGGGCTTTTCAGAGACCCAGTACTTC. This encodes CSARSPGTGGFSETQYF.

This clonotype was counted at least ten times. The chain has TRBV20-1 and TRBJ1-3; D uncertain. Germline-derived CDR1 and CDR2 are DFQATT and SNEGSKA (reference sequence). This CDR3 region has 13 residues. V lost 5 bases and J 7 bases, leaving 15 bases between the germline ends. CDR3 sequence reads: CSAHLTGVNTIYF. In nucleotides, the CDR3 is TGCAGTGCTCACTTGACGGGAGTGAACACCATATATTTT.

In this sample, this clonotype turned up many times. The chain joins TRBV12-3 or TRBV12-4 to TRBJ1-5, with 7 bases lining up with TRBD1. CDR3 length: 16 residues. V gave up 3 bases and J gave up 0 bases; unmatched junction bases: 5. The CDR3 sequence is CASSFSTGDSNQPQHF. Written as DNA, the CDR3 is TGTGCCAGCAGTTTTTCCACAGGGGATAGCAATCAGCCCCAGCATTTT.

This clonotype has ten or more counts. The chain is built from TRBV12-3 or TRBV12-4 and TRBJ2-7; no firm D call. There are 11 residues in the CDR3. Trimming removed 2 bases at V and 4 bases at J, with 3 bases between. The CDR3 DNA reads TGTGCCAGCAGTTTACAATACGAGCAGTACTTC. It is translated as CASSLQYEQYF.

Many counts were recorded for this clonotype. J is TRBJ2-4 and V is TRBV7-2; D ambiguous. This CDR3 is 16 amino acids long. Trimming took off 3 bases at V and 5 bases at J, with 17 bases between the two ends. From germline, CDR1 is SGHTA and CDR2 FQGNSA. The CDR3: CASSFSASPAENIQYF. CDR3 DNA sequence: TGTGCCAGCAGCTTTTCGGCCTCCCCCGCCGAAAACATTCAGTACTTC.

There are many counts of this clonotype. V usage is TRBV10-3 and J usage is TRBJ2-7, with D perhaps TRBD2 (5 bases). The germline V gene has CDR1 ENHRY and CDR2 SYGVKD. V was shortened by 6 bases and J by 1 base, with 10 bases between the two germline ends. The CDR3 runs to 13 residues. DNA of the CDR3: TGTGCCATCAGGGGCAGACTATCCTACGAGCAGTACTTC. This codes for CAIRGRLSYEQYF.

The chain employs TRBV5-1 and TRBJ2-7; 11 nucleotides line up with TRBD2. The CDR3 totals 18 residues. Losses at the gene ends were 0 bases for V and 0 bases for J; bases not matched to a gene: 8. The germline V gene encodes CDR1 SGHRS and CDR2 YFSETQ. CDR3 sequence (DNA): TGCGCCAGCAGCTTGGCCTCTAGCGGGAGGACCGCCTCCTACGAGCAGTACTTC. Amino acid sequence: CASSLASSGRTASYEQYF.

At least ten counts were recorded for this clonotype. This chain joins TRBV20-1 and TRBJ2-5; TRBD2 might be the D (5 bases). Trimming left V 1 base short and J 1 base short, with 7 bases between. CDR1 and CDR2 from the germline V gene are DFQATT and SNEGSKA (reference sequence). The CDR3 is made up of 13 amino acids. The CDR3 sequence: CSARARAQETQYF. DNA for the CDR3: TGCAGTGCTAGAGCGCGGGCCCAAGAGACCCAGTACTTC.

This clonotype was seen at least ten times. The CDR3 sequence: CASSVRDRITDTQYF. CDR3 in DNA: TGTGCCAGCAGCGTTAGGGACCGAATCACAGATACGCAGTATTTT. The chain carries TRBV7-2 and TRBJ2-3; either TRBD1 or TRBD2 may supply D (5 bases each). Germline V gene lookup returns CDR1 SGHTA and CDR2 FQGNSA. The CDR3 has 15 residues. Trimming removed 5 bases at V and 2 bases at J, with 14 bases between.

This clonotype was observed a handful of times. The rearrangement links TRBV5-1 to TRBJ1-3, with 7 bases that match TRBD1. Trimming cost V 4 bases and J 2 bases; bases outside gene matches: 12. CDR3 length equals 17 residues. Germline-derived CDR1 and CDR2 are SGHRS and YFSETQ. The CDR3 loop reads CASSPQGGLQAGNTIYF. The CDR3 DNA reads as TGCGCCAGCAGCCCGCAGGGGGGGTTACAAGCTGGAAACACCATATATTTT.

This clonotype has at least ten counts. This clone may be a read error of a much larger clone one base away. The V call is TRBV28, the J call TRBJ1-1; the D gene is possibly TRBD1 (5 bases). Trimming removed 3 bases from V and 3 bases from J, with 8 bases in between. Germline V gene data show CDR1 as MDHEN and CDR2 as SYDVKM. The CDR3 runs to 13 residues. CDR3 nucleotide sequence: TGTGCCAGCAGTTTGGGGGGGGACACTGAAGCTTTCTTT. Protein sequence: CASSLGGDTEAFF.

This clonotype was seen repeatedly, ten times or more. The genes are TRBV7-9 and TRBJ2-1; 8 bases align to TRBD1. With V trimmed by 1 base and J by 9 bases, 11 bases remained unmatched. Germline CDR1 SEHNR, CDR2 FQNEAQ (reference sequence). CDR3 length: 16 amino acids. The CDR3 region is CASSLGSGTGRGEQFF. The CDR3 coding sequence is TGTGCCAGCAGCTTAGGGTCCGGGACAGGAAGGGGTGAGCAGTTCTTC.

This clonotype was observed a handful of times. The J gene is TRBJ1-2, the V gene TRBV5-1; a possible D gene is TRBD1 (5 bases). The germline CDR1 and CDR2 sequences are SGHRS and YFSETQ. Trimming shortened V by 0 bases and J by 5 bases, and 8 bases separated the two germline ends. The length of the CDR3 is 13 residues. The CDR3 is CASSLDTGYGYTF. The CDR3 DNA sequence: TGCGCCAGCAGCTTGGACACAGGATATGGCTACACCTTC.

As DNA, the CDR3 is TGTGCCAGCAGGGCAGGGGAATGGGACAATGAGCAGTTCTTC. This encodes CASRAGEWDNEQFF. The J gene is TRBJ2-1, the V gene TRBV6-1; D possibly corresponds to TRBD1 (6 bases). Per the germline V gene, CDR1 is MNHNS and CDR2 is SASEGT. The length of the CDR3 is 14 residues. The V and J ends lost 6 bases and 5 bases respectively, with 14 bases between them.

This clonotype occurred many times. J is TRBJ1-2 and V is TRBV11-2, with D possibly TRBD1 on 6 matching bases. Germline V CDR1 and CDR2: SGHAT, FQNNGV. Trimming took 2 bases from V and 6 from J, leaving 10 bases between them. CDR3 length: 13 residues. The CDR3 DNA reads TGTGCCAGCAGCTTACTACAGGGTGATGGCTACACCTTC. Amino acid sequence: CASSLLQGDGYTF.

The chain couples TRBV7-6 to TRBJ2-1; tentatively, D is TRBD1 or TRBD2 (5 bases each). V lost 4 bases to trimming and J lost 5 bases, with 15 bases between them. CDR1 and CDR2 (germline): SGHVS, FNYEAQ. The length of the CDR3 is 15 residues. CDR3 region: CASSYPGAINNEQFF. The CDR3, as DNA: TGTGCCAGCAGCTACCCCGGGGCCATAAACAATGAGCAGTTCTTC.

There are a few counts of this clonotype. The V gene is TRBV5-1, the J gene TRBJ2-2, with D possibly TRBD2 on 6 matching bases. V was clipped by 5 bases and J by 0 bases, with 14 bases between them. Germline loops: CDR1 SGHRS, CDR2 YFSETQ. The length of the CDR3 is 16 residues. This CDR3 reads CASSHPGLANTGELFF. CDR3 DNA: TGCGCCAGCAGTCATCCGGGACTCGCGAACACCGGGGAGCTGTTTTTT.

This chain uses TRBV7-3 with TRBJ1-6; no clear D. Germline V gene sequence: CDR1 SGHTA, CDR2 FQGTGA. Trimming left V 5 bases short and J 7 bases short, with 9 bases between. The CDR3 loop spans 13 amino acids. Here the CDR3 DNA reads TGTGCCAGCAGCCTTCAAGAGAATTCACCCCTCCACTTT. This codes for CASSLQENSPLHF.